The present T cell receptor (beta chain) was sequenced within a study of OX40 agonist ivuxolimab in advanced cancers. Study information: Partial response was recorded in three patients: one hepatocellular carcinoma and two cutaneous melanoma cases.

V shed 0 bases and J shed 1 base, with 9 bases lying between them. This CDR3 spans 15 amino acids. Germline CDR1 and CDR2: SGHAT and FQNNGV. Of note for this clone: Its antigen is as yet unknown.

Assay: immunoSEQ multiplex PCR; the TCRdb copy retains only in-frame clones and omits some. Of approximately 70,000 clones listed, 90% to 95% are singletons. Overall study findings and caveats: Partial responders receiving 0.1-3.0 mg/kg showed among the lowest clonal expansion. Expanded peripheral T-cell antigen specificity went undetermined.

The input for sequencing was CD4+ or CD8+ T cells sorted from blood, taken in a trial of the OX40 agonist ivuxolimab. This clonotype was obtained from an adult with an advanced solid tumor such as melanoma, head and neck, liver or kidney cancer. V and J are TRBV11-2 and TRBJ2-5; D is ambiguous. CDR3 sequence reads: CASSLDLRTQETQYF. DNA of the CDR3: TGTGCCAGCAGCTTAGATCTACGGACCCAAGAGACCCAGTACTTC.